The clone carrying this T cell receptor beta chain was recorded a few times. The data stem from a study of blood T cell repertoires in COVID-19. Study as a whole: Samples representing acute and convalescent COVID-19 were sourced from the United States, Italy and Spain. In each case, the material was cDNA or gDNA derived from T cells, B-cell-depleted T cells, or PBMCs.

Authors' methods: Amplifying reference gene primers gave estimates of nucleated cell counts. Clones were read by immunoSEQ multiplex PCR, and TCRdb kept only the in-frame ones, dropping some. The V and J calls and clone size were taken over from that table, and D and trimming were inferred from the DNA. The sample holds about 45,000 clones, about 86% seen once. Germline V gene sequence: CDR1 MNHEY, CDR2 SVGAGI. This CDR3 has 15 amino acids. The germline V and J ends were trimmed by 5 bases and 5 bases, with 17 bases remaining between them. The material sequenced was peripheral blood. The source is a human donor in a cohort sampled during active COVID-19. The rearrangement links TRBV6-5 to TRBJ2-3; a weak D match, TRBD2 (6 bases). The CDR3 here is CASSRSGGVGDTQYF. The DNA for the CDR3 is TGTGCCAGCAGTCGGTCCGGCGGGGTTGGAGATACGCAGTATTTT.